One sample yielded the 17 T cell receptor beta chains listed below, sequenced in a study of T cells in Graves' hyperthyroidism and ophthalmopathy. RNA transcripts were the template for amplifying TCR beta CDR3 regions. First-round RT-PCR with HTBI primers amplified the TCR CDR3 region. From the multiplex PCR reads, TCRdb called clonotypes with MiXCR, one entry per CDR3 protein. The profile shows under 250,000 distinct CDR3 sequences, approximately 23% of them singletons. The sample taken for sequencing was blood. Receptor source: a woman between 40 and 50 years old with Graves' ophthalmopathy.

The chain joins TRBV6-1 to TRBJ1-1; 8 bases line up with TRBD1. Germline CDR1 is MNHNS and CDR2 is SASEGT. Germline trimming cut 5 bases from V and 11 bases from J; bases unmatched to any gene: 10. CDR3 size: 13 residues. DNA of the CDR3: TGTGCCAGCAGTCCGGGACAGGCGAGTGTGGCTTTCTTT. This gives the protein CASSPGQASVAFF.

This rearrangement joins TRBV30 to TRBJ1-2; 7 nucleotides align to TRBD1. This CDR3 has 13 amino acids. The junction had 6 bases not matched to a gene; V was cut back by 5 bases and J by 3 bases. Germline values: CDR1 GTSNPN, CDR2 SVGIG (reference sequence). The CDR3 nucleotides read TGTGCCTGGTCTAAAACAGGGGACTATGGCTACACCTTC. Translated: CAWSKTGDYGYTF.

The J gene is TRBJ2-7, the V gene TRBV20-1, with D uncertain. There are 11 residues in the CDR3. CDR1 and CDR2 from the germline V gene are DFQATT and SNEGSKA (reference sequence). With 6 bases removed from V and 5 bases from J, the gap between germline ends came to 11 bases. The CDR3 loop reads CSARQVNEQYF. In DNA form, the CDR3 reads TGCAGTGCCCGTCAGGTCAACGAGCAGTACTTC.

The chain carries TRBV10-3 and TRBJ2-7, with D tentatively TRBD2 (6 bases). This CDR3 region has 12 residues. The germline V gene encodes CDR1 ENHRY and CDR2 SYGVKD. Trimming cost V 6 bases and J 3 bases, with 9 bases left between them. The CDR3 spells CAISKGGYEQYF. CDR3 DNA sequence: TGTGCCATCAGCAAGGGAGGCTACGAGCAGTACTTC.

This clonotype has a count of ten or more. In DNA, the CDR3 is TGTGCCAGCCGACCGGGGGTTAACACCGGGGAGCTGTTTTTT. Translated, it gives CASRPGVNTGELFF. The rearrangement uses TRBV7-9 and TRBJ2-2, with D perhaps TRBD2 (6 bases). From germline, CDR1 is SEHNR and CDR2 FQNEAQ (reference sequence). The V gene lost 8 bases and the J gene lost 2 bases, with 12 bases spanning the gap. The CDR3 totals 14 residues.

The chain couples TRBV12-3 or TRBV12-4 to TRBJ1-5, with TRBD1 matching over 7 bases. CDR3 length equals 14 residues. V lost 6 bases and J lost 7; bases outside the gene matches: 9. The CDR3 protein is CASRTGKVDQPQHF. CDR3 coding DNA: TGTGCCAGCAGGACAGGGAAGGTGGACCAGCCCCAGCATTTT.

This clonotype was recorded many times. The genes are TRBV11-1 and TRBJ2-7, with 8 bases aligning to TRBD2. After removal of 5 bases from V and 7 bases from J, the junction contained 10 bases not matched to a gene. The CDR3 runs 14 residues. Per the germline V gene, CDR1 is SGHAT and CDR2 is FQDESV (reference sequence). CDR3 amino acids: CASSLDGRAEEQYF. The CDR3 DNA follows: TGTGCCAGCAGCCTTGACGGGAGGGCGGAAGAGCAGTACTTC.

This clonotype came up many times. The CDR3 region is CASSQATGHEQYF. For the CDR3, the DNA is TGTGCCAGCAGCCAAGCTACGGGGCATGAGCAGTACTTC. V usage is TRBV4-2 and J usage is TRBJ2-7; D assignment may be TRBD1 or TRBD2 (5 bases each). This CDR3 has 13 amino acids. Trimming took off 1 base at V and 7 bases at J, with 11 bases between the two ends. The germline V gene encodes CDR1 LGHNA and CDR2 YNFKEQ.

This clonotype was counted a single time. The chain recombines TRBV6-1 with TRBJ2-7; D gene ambiguous. V lost 4 bases and J 3 bases, leaving 10 bases between the germline ends. This CDR3 is built from 13 residues. Germline V gene sequence: CDR1 MNHNS, CDR2 SASEGT. The CDR3 nucleotides are TGTGCCAGCAGTGCCTCAAGATTCTACGAGCAGTACTTC. As protein: CASSASRFYEQYF.

This clonotype was counted at least ten times. The chain has TRBV28 and TRBJ2-7; 7 bases are shared with TRBD1. Germline V CDR1 and CDR2: MDHEN, SYDVKM. The V and J ends lost 5 bases and 0 bases, in that order; junction bases with no gene match: 7. This CDR3 contains 15 residues. The CDR3 sequence: CASSSLRGISYEQYF. The CDR3 nucleotides are TGTGCCAGCAGTAGCCTCAGGGGGATCTCCTACGAGCAGTACTTC.

This clonotype was counted many times. The genes are TRBV27 and TRBJ1-1; D remains ambiguous. The CDR3 length is 13 residues. Germline CDR1 and CDR2: MNHEY and SMNVEV (reference sequence). The ends were cut back, 5 bases at V and 2 bases at J, with 9 bases in the middle. CDR3 nucleotide sequence: TGTGCCAGCAGTATACAAGCTAACACTGAAGCTTTCTTT. Its translation is CASSIQANTEAFF.

Many counts were recorded for this clonotype. The rearrangement uses TRBV6-5 and TRBJ1-2; D is perhaps TRBD1 (5 bases). Germline CDR1 is MNHEY and CDR2 is SVGAGI. This CDR3 region has 15 residues. Trimming pared 0 bases from V and 8 bases from J, leaving 16 bases between. This CDR3 is CASSYSGGGGMGYTF. Here the CDR3 DNA reads TGTGCCAGCAGTTACTCGGGGGGTGGGGGTATGGGCTACACCTTC.

This clonotype has a count of ten or more. V gene TRBV14 combines with J gene TRBJ2-7; 13 bases match TRBD2. CDR1 SGHDN and CDR2 FVKESK come from the germline V gene. CDR3 length equals 16 residues. V dropped 4 bases and J dropped 4; count of bases not matched to a gene: 7. CDR3: CASSLPGTSGIYEQYF. For the CDR3, the DNA is TGTGCCAGCAGCCTGCCCGGGACTAGCGGGATATACGAGCAGTACTTC.

The rearrangement joins TRBV6-1 to TRBJ2-7; possibly TRBD1 for D (5 bases). With 6 bases removed from V and 3 bases from J, the gap between germline ends came to 15 bases. There are 14 residues in the CDR3. The V gene's germline CDR1 is MNHNS and CDR2 SASEGT. The chain's CDR3 is CASSPRVTVYEQYF. The CDR3 DNA is TGTGCCAGCAGCCCCAGGGTTACAGTCTACGAGCAGTACTTC.

This clonotype was found many times. The limits of the CDR3 on the DNA are not certain, so only TCRdb's listed CDR3 is given. The chain combines TRBV6-4 with TRBJ2-6; the table's D gene call, TRBD1, was not cross checked with the DNA. Germline V lookup: CDR1 MRHNA, CDR2 SNTAGT. The CDR3 is 17 amino acids long, termini counted. CDR3 sequence reads: CASRFGPGVGGANVLTF.

This clonotype was counted many times. The chain has TRBV5-1 and TRBJ2-7; D is undetermined. Germline CDR1 is SGHRS and CDR2 is YFSETQ. This CDR3 is built from 13 residues. V lost 1 base to trimming and J lost 6 bases, with 11 bases between them. The CDR3 nucleotides are TGCGCCAGCAGCTTGAAAGTAAATAGCGAGCAGTACTTC. It yields the protein CASSLKVNSEQYF.

The table lists this clonotype with a few counts. The chain links TRBV6-5 to TRBJ2-2; 11 nucleotides agree with TRBD2. J gave up 6 bases and V 2 bases, and 8 bases lay outside the gene matches. The germline V gene has CDR1 MNHEY and CDR2 SVGAGI. The CDR3 totals 17 residues. The CDR3 nucleotides are TGTGCCAGCAGTTACGGTAGCGGGGGGGCCGGGTCCGGGGAGCTGTTTTTT. Translation gives CASSYGSGGAGSGELFF.